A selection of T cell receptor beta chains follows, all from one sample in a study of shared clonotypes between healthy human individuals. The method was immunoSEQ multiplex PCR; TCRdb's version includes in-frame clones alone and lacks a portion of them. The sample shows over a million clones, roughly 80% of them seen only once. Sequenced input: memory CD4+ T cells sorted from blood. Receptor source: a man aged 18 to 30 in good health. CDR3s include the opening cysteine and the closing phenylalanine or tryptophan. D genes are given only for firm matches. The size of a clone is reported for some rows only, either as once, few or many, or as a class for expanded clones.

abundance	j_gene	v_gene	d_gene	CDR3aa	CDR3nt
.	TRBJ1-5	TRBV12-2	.	CASRLELRQSNQPQHF	TGTGCAAGTCGCTTAGAATTGCGGCAGAGCAATCAGCCCCAGCATTTT
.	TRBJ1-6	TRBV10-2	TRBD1	CASSGDRGPYNSPLHF	TGCGCCAGCAGTGGAGACAGGGGCCCCTATAATTCACCCCTCCACTTT
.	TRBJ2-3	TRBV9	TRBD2	CASSVSSGGPDTQYF	TGTGCCAGCAGCGTATCTAGCGGGGGGCCAGATACGCAGTATTTT
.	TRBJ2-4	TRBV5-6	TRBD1	CASSSQTGVRYF	TGTGCCAGCAGCTCGCAGACAGGGGTAAGGTACTTC
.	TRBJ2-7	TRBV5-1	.	CACGGTDTHEQYF	TGCGCCTGTGGGGGGACTGACACCCACGAGCAGTACTTC
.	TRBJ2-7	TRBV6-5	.	CASSYSKVGEQYF	TGTGCCAGCAGTTACTCGAAGGTAGGAGAGCAGTACTTC
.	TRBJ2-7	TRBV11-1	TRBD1	CASSSTGPTKQYF	TGTGCCAGCAGCTCGACAGGGCCAACGAAGCAGTACTTC
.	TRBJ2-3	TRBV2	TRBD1	CASSADRGRGGTDTQYF	TGTGCCAGCAGCGCGGACAGGGGGCGAGGTGGCACAGATACGCAGTATTTT
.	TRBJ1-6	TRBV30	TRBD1	CAWAGQGSSPLHF	TGTGCCTGGGCGGGACAGGGCAGCTCACCCCTCCACTTT
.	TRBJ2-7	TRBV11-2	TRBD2	CASSLSRGGEQYF	TGTGCCAGCAGCTTATCGCGGGGGGGCGAGCAGTACTTC
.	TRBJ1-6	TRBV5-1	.	CASSLGHENSPLHF	TGCGCCAGCAGCTTGGGCCACGAGAATTCACCCCTCCACTTT
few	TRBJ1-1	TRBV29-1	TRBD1	CSVPTGQGARVGTEAFF	TGCAGCGTTCCAACTGGACAGGGGGCGCGAGTGGGCACTGAAGCTTTCTTT
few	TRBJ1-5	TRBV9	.	CASSVGRDSNQPQHF	TGTGCCAGCAGCGTAGGCAGGGATAGCAATCAGCCCCAGCATTTT
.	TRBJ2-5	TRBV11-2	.	CASSPISGTQYF	TGTGCCAGCAGCCCGATTAGTGGGACCCAGTACTTC
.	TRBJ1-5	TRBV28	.	CASSSRGPPQHF	TGTGCCAGCAGTTCAAGAGGCCCGCCCCAGCATTTT
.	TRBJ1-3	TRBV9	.	CASSTRTAGNTIYF	TGTGCCAGCAGCACCAGGACAGCGGGAAACACCATATATTTT